The 32 T cell receptor beta chains given below trace back to one sample, sequenced in a study of blood T cell repertoires in COVID-19. The method was immunoSEQ multiplex PCR; TCRdb's version includes in-frame clones alone and lacks a portion of them. Of about 99,000 clones in the sample, just over 85% are singletons; the top ten hold about an eighth. Sequences were obtained from peripheral blood. The receptor source for this set is a woman in her fifties or sixties in a cohort sampled during active or convalescent COVID-19.

CDR3 loop: CASSPQPGLQETQYF. The CDR3 bases are TGCGCCAGCAGCCCTCAGCCGGGACTTCAAGAGACCCAGTACTTC. The rearrangement joins TRBV5-1 to TRBJ2-5, with D possibly matching TRBD2 (6 bases). The CDR3 consists of 15 residues. V shed 4 bases and J shed 2 bases, with 15 bases lying between them. Germline assignment: CDR1 SGHRS and CDR2 YFSETQ.

The chain links TRBV2 to TRBJ1-1, with D unclear. CDR3 size: 11 residues. Per germline, CDR1 SNHLY and CDR2 FYNNEI. V lost 8 bases and J 1 base, leaving 5 bases between the germline ends. The CDR3 DNA reads as TGTGCCAGCTCCAAGAACACTGAAGCTTTCTTT. This codes for CASSKNTEAFF.

A remark on this clone: The junction shows a germline mismatch at one end, possibly a read error. The chain recombines TRBV7-7 with TRBJ1-3; D is possibly TRBD1 (6 bases). This CDR3 is built from 15 residues. Germline V gene sequence: CDR1 SSHAT, CDR2 FNYEAQ (reference sequence). DNA of the CDR3: TGTGCTAGCAGCAGGGGTCCCTCCAGTGGAAACACCATATATTTT. This translates into CASSRGPSSGNTIYF.

This chain connects TRBV14 to TRBJ2-1, with D possibly being TRBD2 (6 bases). The CDR3 is 15 amino acids. The V and J ends lost 4 bases and 2 bases respectively, with 12 bases between them. The germline CDR1 and CDR2 sequences are SGHDN and FVKESK. As DNA, the CDR3 is TGTGCCAGCAGCCCTAGCGTGAGGGCCTACAATGAGCAGTTCTTC. Its translation: CASSPSVRAYNEQFF.

The genes are TRBV9 and TRBJ1-2; unclear D gene. Trimming took 1 base from V and 0 from J, leaving 10 bases between them. Germline V lookup: CDR1 SGDLS, CDR2 YYNGEE. This CDR3 is 15 amino acids long. The CDR3 DNA reads as TGTGCCAGCAGCGTATGGGTAGAGGCTAACTATGGCTACACCTTC. Translation gives CASSVWVEANYGYTF.

The rearrangement joins TRBV2 to TRBJ2-1, with 8 bases lining up with TRBD2. CDR1 is SNHLY and CDR2 is FYNNEI in the germline V gene. V gave up 7 bases and J gave up 9 bases; unmatched junction bases: 14. The CDR3 has 15 amino acids. CDR3 DNA: TGTGCCAGCACCGAGGGTAGCGGGGCTGGGAGTGAGCAGTTCTTC. Encoded protein: CASTEGSGAGSEQFF.

The chain joins TRBV6-6 to TRBJ2-7; 9 nucleotides line up with TRBD1. The CDR3 length is 14 residues. J was trimmed by 9 bases and V by 2 bases; bases with no gene match: 8. Germline CDR1 reads MNHNY; CDR2 reads SVGAGI (reference sequence). This chain's CDR3 is CASSYEGQGTRQYF. The CDR3 coding sequence is TGTGCCAGCAGTTACGAAGGACAGGGGACGAGGCAGTACTTC.

The chain couples TRBV4-1 to TRBJ2-4, with D tentatively TRBD2 (6 bases). V gave up 2 bases and J gave up 8 bases, with 22 bases separating them. CDR3 size: 17 residues. The germline gives CDR1 MGHRA, CDR2 YSYEKL. CDR3 DNA sequence: TGCGCCAGCAGCCAAAGAGTGTCCCTAGCGCCCCAGGACATTCAGTACTTC. Translation: CASSQRVSLAPQDIQYF.

The CDR3 sequence is CASSPGTPENTEAFF. DNA for the CDR3: TGTGCCAGCTCACCCGGGACACCCGAGAACACTGAAGCTTTCTTT. The J gene is TRBJ1-1, the V gene TRBV18; D is possibly TRBD1 (6 bases). Germline V lookup: CDR1 KGHSH, CDR2 LQKENI. The CDR3 runs 15 residues. V lost 3 bases, J lost 1 base, and 12 bases lay in between.

The CDR3 spells CASRSMYKGLFYTF. The CDR3 DNA reads TGTGCCAGCAGGTCTATGTATAAGGGACTTTTCTACACCTTC. The chain employs TRBV28 and TRBJ1-2, with a weak D call TRBD1 (5 bases). This CDR3 comprises 14 residues. Germline lookup yields CDR1 MDHEN and CDR2 SYDVKM. V dropped 6 bases and J dropped 10 bases, with 21 bases sitting between them.

This clone was counted a few times. The rearrangement links TRBV5-1 to TRBJ2-1, with TRBD2 matching over 9 bases. The CDR3 loop spans 16 amino acids. Unmatched junction bases numbered 5, after V lost 0 bases and J lost 4 bases. CDR1 is SGHRS and CDR2 is YFSETQ in the germline V gene. CDR3 nucleotide sequence: TGCGCCAGCAGCTTGGAGGCTAGCGGGGCTTACAATGAGCAGTTCTTC. Translated: CASSLEASGAYNEQFF.

The table lists this clone with a few counts. The chain employs TRBV2 and TRBJ2-3; a possible D gene is TRBD1 (6 bases). The CDR3 is made up of 14 amino acids. V lost 5 bases to trimming and J lost 2 bases, with 11 bases between them. From germline, CDR1 is SNHLY and CDR2 FYNNEI. CDR3 sequence reads: CASSSGTITDTQYF. The CDR3 DNA reads as TGTGCCAGCAGTTCCGGGACAATCACAGATACGCAGTATTTT.

The chain links TRBV3-1 (or the pseudogene TRBV3-2) to TRBJ2-7; 7 positions match TRBD1. Germline CDR1 reads LGHDT; CDR2 reads YNNKEL (reference sequence). The V and J ends lost 4 bases and 3 bases, in that order; junction bases with no gene match: 6. This CDR3 is built from 14 residues. The CDR3 bases are TGTGCCAGCAGCCTCCAAGGGGGCGTCTACGAGCAGTACTTC. It yields the protein CASSLQGGVYEQYF.

The V and J genes are TRBV7-2 and TRBJ1-1; D is unclear. This CDR3 spans 12 amino acids. The germline gives CDR1 SGHTA, CDR2 FQGNSA. V lost 5 bases, J lost 7 bases, and 11 bases lay in between. The CDR3 region has the DNA TGTGCCAGCAGCCAGAGACGGGGTGAAGCTTTCTTT. This translates into CASSQRRGEAFF.

The chain is built from TRBV5-5 and TRBJ1-2, with 7 bases aligning to TRBD1. Germline V CDR1 and CDR2: SGHKS, YYEKEE (reference sequence). The CDR3 totals 16 residues. The trim removed 2 bases at V and 1 base at J, leaving 8 bases unmatched. The CDR3 nucleotides read TGTGCCAGCAGCTTTGGACAGGCTCTTATTAACTATGGCTACACCTTC. Encoded protein: CASSFGQALINYGYTF. Drawing the rest from reference TRBV5-5 and TRBJ1-2, the complete variable domain is DAGVTQSPTHLIKTRGQQVTLRCSPISGHKSVSWYQQVLGQGPQFIFQYYEKEERGRGNFPDRFSARQFPNYSSELNVNALLLGDSALYLCASSFGQALINYGYTFGSGTRLTVV.

The CDR3: CAWSRQLLYYGYTF. CDR3 DNA sequence: TGTGCCTGGAGTCGACAGCTTCTCTACTATGGCTACACCTTC. This rearrangement joins TRBV30 to TRBJ1-2, with D maybe TRBD1 (5 bases). From germline, CDR1 is GTSNPN and CDR2 SVGIG (reference sequence). The CDR3 covers 14 residues. V lost 2 bases to trimming and J lost 3 bases, with 13 bases between them.

The chain couples TRBV29-1 to TRBJ1-5, with 8 bases lining up with TRBD1. After removal of 4 bases from V and 1 base from J, the junction contained 0 bases not matched to a gene. This CDR3 spans 13 amino acids. Germline V gene lookup returns CDR1 SQVTM and CDR2 ANQGSEA. CDR3 DNA sequence: TGCAGCGTTGGACAGGGGAGCAATCAGCCCCAGCATTTT. As protein: CSVGQGSNQPQHF.

This sequence joins TRBV2 and TRBJ1-1; 8 positions match TRBD1. The CDR3 is 13 residues long. J gave up 6 bases and V 6 bases, and 6 bases lay outside the gene matches. CDR1 and CDR2 from the germline V gene are SNHLY and FYNNEI. The CDR3 protein is CASRGDRGAEAFF. Here the CDR3 DNA reads TGTGCCAGCAGGGGAGACAGGGGAGCTGAAGCTTTCTTT. The entire variable domain, with the rest obtained from reference TRBV2 and TRBJ1-1, is as follows: EPEVTQTPSHQVTQMGQEVILRCVPISNHLYFYWYRQILGQKVEFLVSFYNNEISEKSEIFDDQFSVERPDGSNFTLKIRSTKLEDSAMYFCASRGDRGAEAFFGQGTRLTVV.

This clone was observed a single time. V usage is TRBV5-1 and J usage is TRBJ2-1; 11 bases are shared with TRBD2. The germline V gene encodes CDR1 SGHRS and CDR2 YFSETQ. Trimming took 0 bases from V and 10 from J; bases not matched to a gene: 9. This CDR3 contains 16 residues. The CDR3 sequence is CASSLEVLAGGEEQFF. CDR3 sequence (DNA): TGCGCCAGCAGCTTGGAGGTGCTAGCGGGGGGTGAGGAGCAGTTCTTC.

The chain is built from TRBV6-5 and TRBJ2-5; 9 bases agree with TRBD1. V dropped 4 bases and J dropped 7; count of bases not matched to a gene: 7. Germline CDR1 reads MNHEY; CDR2 reads SVGAGI. The CDR3 has 14 residues. CDR3 region: CASSSEDRGGTQYF. The CDR3 DNA reads TGTGCCAGCAGTTCCGAGGACAGGGGCGGGACCCAGTACTTC.

J is TRBJ2-7 and V is TRBV7-9, with D tentatively TRBD1 (5 bases). In germline, CDR1 is SEHNR, CDR2 FQNEAQ (reference sequence). The V end lost 5 bases, the J end lost 2 bases, and 19 bases lay between the germline ends. This CDR3 region has 16 residues. The CDR3 protein is CASSPLNGQGAYEQYF. The DNA of the CDR3 is TGTGCCAGCAGCCCATTAAATGGGCAGGGCGCCTACGAGCAGTACTTC.

The chain carries TRBV18 and TRBJ1-6; maybe TRBD1 (6 bases). With 5 bases removed from V and 7 bases from J, the gap between germline ends came to 15 bases. Looked up from germline, CDR1 is KGHSH and CDR2 is LQKENI. This CDR3 is 15 amino acids long. The CDR3 sequence: CASSMQGIGNSPLHF. CDR3 DNA sequence: TGTGCCAGCTCAATGCAGGGGATCGGGAATTCACCCCTCCACTTT.

The chain uses TRBV5-1 and TRBJ1-1; TRBD1 is a possible D gene (5 bases). Germline CDR1 and CDR2: SGHRS and YFSETQ. V lost 4 bases and J 4 bases, leaving 11 bases between the germline ends. The CDR3 loop spans 13 amino acids. The CDR3 is CASSPTGVTEAFF. The CDR3 DNA sequence: TGCGCCAGCAGCCCTACAGGTGTCACTGAAGCTTTCTTT.

CDR3 region: CASSQTSGSYEQYF. CDR3 coding DNA: TGTGCCAGCAGCCAGACTAGCGGGAGTTACGAGCAGTACTTC. V is TRBV6-5 and J is TRBJ2-7; TRBD2 matches 12 bases. This CDR3 spans 14 amino acids. In germline, CDR1 is MNHEY, CDR2 SVGAGI. J was trimmed by 4 bases and V by 6 bases; bases with no gene match: 4.

The chain recombines TRBV25-1 with TRBJ1-1; 10 bases map to TRBD1. Germline CDR1 and CDR2: MGHDK and SYGVNS. V trimming: 4 bases; J trimming: 5 bases; junction bases outside the gene matches: 10. This CDR3 is built from 16 residues. The CDR3 loop is CASSGLTGGLRTEAFF. The CDR3 region has the DNA TGTGCCAGCAGTGGTCTGACAGGGGGCTTGAGGACTGAAGCTTTCTTT.

This sequence joins TRBV7-2 and TRBJ2-2; no definite D call. The V end was cut by 5 bases, the J end by 7 bases, with 11 bases between. The CDR3 extends over 13 amino acids. Germline CDR1 reads SGHTA; CDR2 reads FQGNSA. The DNA for the CDR3 is TGTGCCAGCAGCCTTCTCCTCTTCGGGGAGCTGTTTTTT. This encodes CASSLLLFGELFF.

The chain recombines TRBV19 with TRBJ1-1, with TRBD1 matching 7 bases. Germline CDR1 and CDR2: LNHDA and SQIVND (reference sequence). This CDR3 has 15 amino acids. V trimming: 1 base; J trimming: 0 bases; junction bases outside the gene matches: 2. DNA for the CDR3: TGTGCCAGTAGTATAGGAGGGACAGTGAACACTGAAGCTTTCTTT. Translation gives CASSIGGTVNTEAFF.

The chain employs TRBV14 and TRBJ2-1; D remains ambiguous. The germline V gene has CDR1 SGHDN and CDR2 FVKESK. The CDR3 totals 16 residues. V was cut by 1 base and J by 2 bases, with 12 bases left in between. The CDR3 DNA reads as TGTGCCAGCAGCCAAGGGGCTTTCCAAACCTACAATGAGCAGTTCTTC. It specifies CASSQGAFQTYNEQFF. Looking up the rest from reference TRBV14 and TRBJ2-1 gives the full variable domain: EAGVTQFPSHSVIEKGQTVTLRCDPISGHDNLYWYRRVMGKEIKFLLHFVKESKQDESGMPNNRFLAERTGGTYSTLKVQPAELEDSGVYFCASSQGAFQTYNEQFFGPGTRLTVL.

The count of this clone is one. The chain employs TRBV29-1 and TRBJ2-7; perhaps TRBD1 as D (6 bases). V lost 6 bases, J lost 5 bases, and 11 bases lay in between. There are 11 residues in the CDR3. Germline V CDR1 and CDR2: SQVTM, ANQGSEA. The CDR3 region is CSVEQGHEQYF. For the CDR3, the DNA is TGCAGCGTGGAACAGGGCCACGAGCAGTACTTC.

V and J are TRBV4-1 and TRBJ2-7; D not resolved. The germline gives CDR1 MGHRA, CDR2 YSYEKL. Trimming cost V 1 base and J 3 bases, with 7 bases left between them. This CDR3 spans 13 amino acids. In nucleotides, the CDR3 is TGCGCCAGCAGCCAAGTCCCTAGCTACGAGCAGTACTTC. Protein product: CASSQVPSYEQYF.

In this sample, this clone turned up once. V is TRBV7-2 and J is TRBJ1-1; a possible D gene is TRBD1 (5 bases). The germline V and J ends were trimmed by 5 bases and 4 bases, with 11 bases remaining between them. This CDR3 contains 13 residues. Germline CDR1 reads SGHTA; CDR2 reads FQGNSA. The CDR3 sequence is CASSLQGGTEAFF. The CDR3 DNA follows: TGTGCCAGCAGCCTCCAGGGAGGCACTGAAGCTTTCTTT. The entire variable domain, with the rest obtained from reference TRBV7-2 and TRBJ1-1, is as follows: GAGVSQSPSNKVTEKGKDVELRCDPISGHTALYWYRQSLGQGLEFLIYFQGNSAPDKSGLPSDRFSAERTGGSVSTLTIQRTQQEDSAVYLCASSLQGGTEAFFGQGTRLTVV.

This sequence joins TRBV5-1 and TRBJ1-2; D unclear. Trimming removed 4 bases at V and 8 bases at J, with 12 bases between. Germline CDR1 and CDR2: SGHRS and YFSETQ. The CDR3 is 12 amino acids. CDR3 region: CASSPSGRGYTF. In nucleotides, the CDR3 is TGCGCCAGCAGCCCGTCGGGGAGGGGCTACACCTTC.